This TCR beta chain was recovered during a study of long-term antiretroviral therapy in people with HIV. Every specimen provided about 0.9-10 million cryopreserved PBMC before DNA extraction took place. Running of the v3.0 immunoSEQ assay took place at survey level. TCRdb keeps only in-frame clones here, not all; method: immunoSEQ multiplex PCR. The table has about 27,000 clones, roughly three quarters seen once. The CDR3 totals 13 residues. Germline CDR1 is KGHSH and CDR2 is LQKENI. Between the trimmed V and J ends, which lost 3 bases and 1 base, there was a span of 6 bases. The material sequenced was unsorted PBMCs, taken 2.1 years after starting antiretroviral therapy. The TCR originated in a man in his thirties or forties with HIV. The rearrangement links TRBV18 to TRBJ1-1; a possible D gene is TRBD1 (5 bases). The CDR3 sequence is CASSPQGNTEAFF. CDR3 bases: TGTGCCAGCTCACCCCAGGGGAACACTGAAGCTTTCTTT.